The TCR beta chain described here comes from a study of shared clonotypes between healthy human individuals (dated by TCRdb to the early 2020s). Describing the broader study: The cohort comprised a couple of women and a few men aged 18 to 49 years. Per donor, three plates each were used for CD4 naive and CD4 memory, two for CD8 naive, and one for CD8 memory. The study deeply sequenced blood TCR repertoires of five healthy adults to estimate repertoire size and the extent of clonotype sharing between individuals. To increase sequencing depth and limit assay-specific biases, TCR repertoire library preparation and sequencing were carried out by different laboratories using diverse techniques. Leukapheresis yielded between about 0.94 and 9 billion PBMCs per donor.

About this clone: No antigen is known for it. Per-base quality was not reported, and no clone a single base away is much larger than it.

The paper's findings and limits, for the study overall: About 4.5% of naive CD4, around 3.5% of naive CD8, roughly 2.4% of memory CD4, and around 0.42% of memory CD8 clonotypes were shared across a few donors. The small number of donors limited the genetic and exposure-history diversity represented. Sampling was limited to blood, and TCR repertoires in tissue likely differ from TCR repertoires in blood. Incomplete sequencing was indicated by rarefaction of sorted-subset datasets, despite the large sequencing depth. Compared with non-shared clonotypes, the clonotypes found in all four sorted-subset donors had higher generation probabilities. Estimated clonotype richness was generally larger for naive than for memory subsets. Pairwise subsampling indicated that sequencing depth was expected to affect the degree of clonotype sharing among donors.

Donors were healthy HIV-negative adults with no recently reported acute infections or vaccinations. Only Caucasian adults living in Nashville, Tennessee, USA were represented among the donors. CD4+ T cells were enriched by magnetic negative selection, after which naive cells were positively selected on CD45RA and the negative fraction was taken as the memory subset. Blood was obtained by leukapheresis, after which PBMCs were separated by Ficoll-Histopaque density gradient centrifugation and cryopreserved in liquid nitrogen vapor phase. Purity and quantity of every magnetically sorted T cell population were checked by analytical flow cytometry. Genomic DNA was isolated from every sorted fraction and measured by UV absorbance on a Nanodrop 2000c. V and J are truncated by 3 bases and 2 bases respectively, leaving an intervening sequence of 17 bases. From the germline V gene, CDR1 is KGHSH and CDR2 is LQKENI. The CDR3 sequence holds 16 residues, the cysteine and phenylalanine included. The sequence is cut down to CDR3 DNA, 48 bases in frame from base 1.

Using the deep immunoSEQ assay, TCR CDR3 regions were amplified from genomic DNA by multiplex PCR. Extracted genomic DNA from each cell subset was spread evenly across all wells of several immunoSEQ 96-well plates, with each plate serving as a replicate. Each replicate PCR for sorted subsets received about 220 ng genomic DNA, equal to about 29,000 T cell genomes. Purified libraries were measured with a Qubit 3.0 fluorometer, size-checked on a Bioanalyzer 2100, and measured again with the KAPA Library Quantification kit. Each immunoSEQ 96-well plate was sequenced on its own single-read 150-cycle Illumina NextSeq 550 flow cell. Concerning the study's data processing: The immunoSEQ output contained only junctional sequences without quality scores, so filtering could not match that applied to full-length reads. To assign V/J genes and CDR3, sequences were annotated against IMGT germline references using PyIR, a Python wrapper for IgBLAST v1.9. Reads with weak V/J assignments (E-value above 1e-6), missing CDR3, stop codons, out-of-frame junctions, or ambiguous translated residues were removed. V3J clonotypes were defined by identical inferred V gene, J gene, and CDR3 amino acid sequence. Percentage overlap between repertoires was computed as shared unique clonotypes divided by the size of the smaller repertoire. RTK rarefaction, the Chao1 estimator, and Recon v2.1 estimates of unobserved clonotypes were used to assess repertoire richness. OLGA was used to compute generation probabilities for all TCRbeta clonotypes that the gDNA method yielded from four donors. Held by TCRdb, this immuneACCESS table contains in-frame sequences only and omits some clones. Under half of the omission traces to an unresolved V gene where checked; the cause of the rest is unknown. The V and J calls and clone size were taken over from that table, and D and trimming were inferred from the DNA. Counted in this sample were some 2,000,000 clones; 85% to 95% of them appeared once. The top ten hold 0.1% to 0.15% of the sample.

The sequence was collected from a man in his late teens or twenties in good health. The sequence is built from TRBV18 and TRBJ2-7; TRBD1 might be the D gene, on 6 matching bases. Sequencing was carried out using naive CD4+ T cells sorted from blood. The cell subset or site tag for this specimen amounts to: CD45RA+ positively selected. The nucleotide sequence is given as TGTGCCAGCTCACCCTTATCACGGACAGCTACCTACGAGCAGTACTTC. This codes for CASSPLSRTATYEQYF.